This entry concerns a single T cell receptor beta chain. The antigen remains undetermined. This sample was included in a study of T-cell memory formation after mild COVID-19. Points from the study as a whole: Of the contracting clones, CD4+ ones lay mainly in CM and EM, and CD8+ ones in EMRA.

Germline loops: CDR1 SGHRS, CDR2 YFSETQ. V lost 7 bases, J lost 2 bases, and 17 bases lay in between. CDR3 length: 15 residues. TCRdb used MiXCR to reprocess the 5' RACE reads, holding one entry per CDR3 protein. The sample has 75,000 to 90,000 distinct CDR3 sequences, roughly 14% seen once; the top ten hold 31%. Input material: PBMCs or a T cell subset sorted from them (not recorded which). This rearrangement joins TRBV5-1 to TRBJ2-3; maybe TRBD1 (6 bases). This sequence originates from an adult woman who had mild COVID-19 (a few samples of this study predate the infection). Cell type and time point are not known. The chain's CDR3 is CASGFRTVPTDTQYF. CDR3 nucleotides: TGCGCCAGCGGATTTCGGACAGTCCCCACAGATACGCAGTATTTT.